These T cell receptor beta chains were read from a single sample in a study of cytomegalovirus exposure and HLA in healthy donors. The assay was immunoSEQ multiplex PCR, and TCRdb's table has in-frame clones only and misses some. In the table there are some 180,000 clones, 75% to 90% of which are singletons. Sequencing was performed on PBMCs. The source of these receptors is a male donor in good health and CMV-seronegative. The CDR3 runs from the conserved cysteine through the conserved F or W.

TRBV29-1 | CSVEGDRVRGYTF
TRBV6-1 | CASRPGTQNEKLFF
TRBV2 | CASSVSGGGKPLHF
TRBV6-1 | CASSERYRGAFF
TRBV10-1 | CASRPGQALSYEQYF
TRBV19 | CASSIVLNTEAFF
TRBV19 | CASTLSGADTQYF
TRBV29-1 | CSVRGAINSYEQYF
TRBV5-5 | CASSLDRGYGYTF
TRBV18 | CASSPDRGITEAFF
TRBV27 | CASGGYRNQPQHF
TRBV5-1 | CASSLGGQRRYQETQYF
TRBV5-1 | CASSLVAANEKLFF
TRBV18 | CASSLDPVNYGYTF
TRBV11-3 | CASSLGPETGELFF
TRBV11-3 | CASSLGSNYEQYF
TRBV6-1 | CASSELYQPQHF
TRBV5-1 | CASSLKAGLLETQYF
TRBV10-3 | CAISRTGGSTRTEAFF
TRBV19 | CASSRTRVGSGANVLTF
TRBV6-6 | CASSWDRLQPQHF
TRBV15 | CATSRGGGDEKLFF
TRBV21-1 | CASSLRQGCNQPQHF
TRBV7-2 | CASSLARGTDTQYF
TRBV28 | CASSYPGLNYGYTF
TRBV19 | CASSMGETQYF
TRBV6-1 | CASRYRNTEAFF
TRBV6-5 | CASSYSEAYEQYF
TRBV5-1 | CASSLNRLGADTQYF
TRBV2 | CASRRGGNQPQHF
TRBV27 | CASSPSRGLQPQHF
TRBV15 | CATSAGGVEQYF
TRBV2 | CASNRDSDSYEQYF
TRBV19 | CASSPVPQGANPQHF
TRBV11-2 | CASSRDRSEQYF
TRBV5-6 | CASSFRGSTGELFF
TRBV5-1 | CASSLRQGAGELFF
TRBV15 | CATSRAREEQFF
TRBV28 | CASSLYFPGAYEQYF
TRBV27 | CASRGQERDIQYF
TRBV6-5 | CASSAPSGGSGELFF
TRBV7-9 | CASSLGQGNVNEQFF
TRBV7-2 | CASTQDRGNQPQHF
TRBV5-1 | CASSLQDRTYEQYF
TRBV19 | CASSEGVSNTEAFF
TRBV18 | CASSGGQGRLFSSYEQYF
TRBV4-3 | CASSQGRGLLVYGYTF
TRBV7-9 | CSSSLWNSRLGNTIYF
TRBV6-1 | CASSVFRTVLNQPQHF
TRBV25-1 | CASSARDSPSNIQYF
TRBV5-1 | CASSLKPDTEAFF
TRBV27 | CASRLGQGNLEQYF
TRBV5-1 | CASSQGAGGANVLTF
TRBV6-1 | CASSERWSGDSYEQYF